One and the same sample provided the 7 T cell receptor beta chains below, sequenced in a study of human T cells and chemical hapten exposure. TCRdb called the RACE reads again in MiXCR, with one record for every CDR3 protein. This sample has about 140,000 distinct CDR3 sequences, with around 11% found just once. Time point indicated: patch test 2, 6 weeks after DPC sensitization. Treatment here: therapeutic diphenylcyclopropenone sensitization with weekly scalp DPC. This specimen consisted of whole blood, obtained in connection with sensitization to the hapten diphenylcyclopropenone (DPC). These TCRs come from a woman aged 50 to 60 with alopecia areata. Some clones in this sample may be carry-over from other donors' samples.

This chain joins TRBV10-3 and TRBJ2-6; no firm D call. Germline CDR1 ENHRY, CDR2 SYGVKD. V was pared by 1 base and J by 4 bases, with 11 bases between. The CDR3 has 16 residues. CDR3 DNA sequence: TGTGCCATCAGTGAGTGGGCGGACCCAGGGGCCAACGTCCTGACTTTC. Its translation: CAISEWADPGANVLTF.

CDR3 nucleotides: TGTGCCAGTAGTATAGATGGCCCGGGACAGGCCAATAACTATGGCTACACCTTC. This encodes CASSIDGPGQANNYGYTF. The chain links TRBV19 to TRBJ1-2; 8 bases are a match to TRBD1. The CDR3 totals 18 residues. V was pared by 0 bases and J by 1 base, with 10 bases of the junction left unmatched. Germline V gives CDR1 LNHDA, CDR2 SQIVND (reference sequence).

This chain links TRBV29-1 with TRBJ2-3, with 11 bases that match TRBD2. The germline V gene encodes CDR1 SQVTM and CDR2 ANQGSEA. The length of the CDR3 is 16 residues. The trim removed 7 bases at V and 0 bases at J, leaving 9 bases unmatched. CDR3 bases: TGCAGCGCCGTGGGACTAGCGGACACTAGCACAGATACGCAGTATTTT. Protein: CSAVGLADTSTDTQYF.

This clonotype occurred a few times. The junction differs from germline at one of its ends, possibly a read error. V gene TRBV20-1 combines with J gene TRBJ1-5; 9 bases line up with TRBD1. Germline CDR1 and CDR2: DFQATT and SNEGSKA (reference sequence). This CDR3 has 17 residues. The CDR3 bases are TGCAGTGCCAGAGGTCGGACAGGGGTCGATAGCAATCAGCCCCAGCATTTT. Translated, it gives CSARGRTGVDSNQPQHF.

J is TRBJ2-7 and V is TRBV10-3; TRBD2 matches 9 bases. CDR1 is ENHRY and CDR2 is SYGVKD in the germline V gene. This CDR3 contains 16 residues. Germline trimming cut 9 bases from V and 0 bases from J; bases unmatched to any gene: 12. The CDR3 DNA follows: TGTGCCATTTCCCTTCTTCGGACTAGCGACTCCTACGAGCAGTACTTC. It yields the protein CAISLLRTSDSYEQYF.

The V and J genes are TRBV9 and TRBJ2-7; a possible D gene is TRBD1 (5 bases). Germline V gene data show CDR1 as SGDLS and CDR2 as YYNGEE. V gave up 0 bases and J gave up 7 bases, with 20 bases separating them. This CDR3 has 16 amino acids. CDR3 sequence (DNA): TGTGCCAGCAGCGTAGGTCCCATGCAGGGCTCAGGGGAGCAGTACTTC. Translation gives CASSVGPMQGSGEQYF.

This clonotype was found a few times. The chain links TRBV24-1 to TRBJ1-1, with D perhaps TRBD1 (5 bases). Trimming cost V 4 bases and J 1 base, with 15 bases left between them. Germline V gene data show CDR1 as KGHDR and CDR2 as SFDVKD. This CDR3 is built from 16 residues. This chain's CDR3 is CATSDPAVTGNTEAFF. The DNA of the CDR3 is TGTGCCACCAGTGACCCCGCGGTCACAGGGAACACTGAAGCTTTCTTT.